This T cell receptor beta chain emerged from a study of shared clonotypes between healthy human individuals. In regard to this clone: Its antigen is unknown.

Donation came from healthy HIV-negative adults that had no recent acute infections or vaccinations. Each donor was a Caucasian adult residing in Nashville, Tennessee. Genomic DNA belonging to each subset was distributed in equal measure over several immunoSEQ plates. The data were produced by immunoSEQ multiplex PCR, yet TCRdb's version contains in-frame clones alone and is incomplete. In the table there are approximately 2.4 million clones, approximately 96% of which are singletons. General study findings and limits: Estimated clonotype richness was generally higher in naive than memory subsets.

Germline V gene sequence: CDR1 GTSNPN, CDR2 SVGIG (reference sequence). The CDR3 extends over 14 amino acids. Between the trimmed V and J ends, which lost 0 bases and 3 bases, there was a span of 9 bases. The source of this sequence is a man aged 18-30 years in good health. This chain joins TRBV30 and TRBJ1-3; D not resolved. What was sequenced was naive CD4+ T cells sorted from blood. This sample's subset: CD45RA+ positively selected. CDR3 bases: TGTGCCTGGAGTGTACTCAGCGATGGAAACACCATATATTTT. This translates into CAWSVLSDGNTIYF.